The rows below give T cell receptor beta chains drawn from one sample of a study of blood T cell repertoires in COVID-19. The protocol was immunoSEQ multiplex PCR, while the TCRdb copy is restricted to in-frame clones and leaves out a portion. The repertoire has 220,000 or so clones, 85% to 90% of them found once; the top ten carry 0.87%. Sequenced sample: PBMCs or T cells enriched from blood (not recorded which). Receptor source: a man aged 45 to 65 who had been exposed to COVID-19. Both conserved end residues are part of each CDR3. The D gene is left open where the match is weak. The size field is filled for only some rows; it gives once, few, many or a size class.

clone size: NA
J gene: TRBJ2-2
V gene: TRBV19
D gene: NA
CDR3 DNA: TGTGCCACTAGTCCAGGGTTCGGGGAGCTGTTTTTT
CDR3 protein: CATSPGFGELFF

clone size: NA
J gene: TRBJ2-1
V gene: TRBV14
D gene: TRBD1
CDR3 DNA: TGTGCCAGCAGCCGGGGTCCGGGACAGGGGGTAAATGAGCAGTTCTTC
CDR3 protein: CASSRGPGQGVNEQFF

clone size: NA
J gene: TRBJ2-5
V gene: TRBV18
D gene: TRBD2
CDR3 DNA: TGTGCCAGCTCTCCCCCGGCGGGGGGTCGTGAGACCCAGTACTTC
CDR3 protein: CASSPPAGGRETQYF

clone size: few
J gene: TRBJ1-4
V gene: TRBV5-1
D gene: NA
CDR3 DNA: TGCGCCAGCAGCCTCAGTTGGGGGGACGCAAAACTGTTTTTT
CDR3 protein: CASSLSWGDAKLFF

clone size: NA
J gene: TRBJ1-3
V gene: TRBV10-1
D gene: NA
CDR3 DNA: TGCGCCAGCAGCCTTGATAGCTCTGGAAACACCATATATTTT
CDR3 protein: CASSLDSSGNTIYF

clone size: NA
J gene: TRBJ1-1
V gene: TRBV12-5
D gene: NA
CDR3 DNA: TGTGCTAGTGGTTTGACCCCCAAGGACAGATCGAACACTGAAGCTTTCTTT
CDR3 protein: CASGLTPKDRSNTEAFF

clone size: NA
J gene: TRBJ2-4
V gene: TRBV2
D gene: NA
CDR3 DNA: TGTGCCAGCAGCCCGCAGGGTATAGACATTCAGTACTTC
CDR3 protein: CASSPQGIDIQYF

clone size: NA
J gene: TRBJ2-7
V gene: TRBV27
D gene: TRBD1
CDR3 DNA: TGTGCCAGCAGTTTACTGTTGGGGACAGGGAACTACGAGCAGTACTTC
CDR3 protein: CASSLLLGTGNYEQYF

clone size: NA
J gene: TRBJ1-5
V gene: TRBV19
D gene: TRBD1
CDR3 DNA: TGTGCCAGTACCAGAAATACGGGACAGGGGATTCAGCCCCAGCATTTT
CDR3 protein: CASTRNTGQGIQPQHF

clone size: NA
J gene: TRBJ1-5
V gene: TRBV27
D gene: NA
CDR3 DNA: TGTGCCAGCAGTTTATCACACGGGCAGCCCCAGCATTTT
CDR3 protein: CASSLSHGQPQHF